Presented here are 19 T cell receptor beta chains from one specimen sequenced in a study of vaccination and CD4 T cells after COVID-19. CD4+ T cells that had been cultured provided DNA sequenced with the Oncomine TCR Beta short-read assay. Each CDR3 protein is one row after TCRdb ran MiXCR on the PCR reads. The repertoire holds about 22,000 distinct CDR3 sequences, 30% to 35% seen once, with about an eighth in the top ten. Documented time point: late sampling 161 to 241 days after vaccination in a few convalescent patients. Treatment described: roughly 11-day PBMC culture with coronavirus spike peptide pools or control peptides (ViraFEST assay). For these TCRs, the target antigens are not known. The starting material was CD4+ T cells from blood, cultured in vitro, obtained about 7 months after SARS-CoV-2 vaccination. The origin of the receptors is a human donor who had recovered from COVID-19.

This clonotype showed up just a few times. The gene calls are TRBV7-3 and TRBJ1-1; a possible D gene is TRBD1 (5 bases). V was clipped by 0 bases and J by 3 bases, with 8 bases between them. CDR3 size: 14 residues. Germline V gene lookup returns CDR1 SGHTA and CDR2 FQGTGA. The CDR3 nucleotides read TGTGCCAGCAGCTTAACGGCGGGGGACACTGAAGCTTTCTTT. Residues: CASSLTAGDTEAFF.

In its sample, this clonotype was seen a few times. This chain uses TRBV7-6 with TRBJ2-5; possibly TRBD1 for D (5 bases). CDR1 SGHVS and CDR2 FNYEAQ come from the germline V gene. This CDR3 is built from 12 residues. Between the trimmed V and J ends, which lost 7 bases and 5 bases, there was a span of 11 bases. The CDR3 DNA follows: TGTGCCAGCACAGGGCCGCGCGAGACCCAGTACTTC. As protein: CASTGPRETQYF.

This chain joins TRBV4-2 and TRBJ1-2, with 12 bases lining up with TRBD1. CDR3 length equals 15 residues. V dropped 3 bases and J dropped 8; count of bases not matched to a gene: 7. CDR1 and CDR2 from the germline V gene are LGHNA and YNFKEQ. CDR3 nucleotide sequence: TGTGCCAGCAGCCATCCGGGACAGGGGGCTCTAGGCTACACCTTC. Amino acids: CASSHPGQGALGYTF.

This rearrangement joins TRBV6-1 to TRBJ1-6; 9 bases are a match to TRBD1. This CDR3 spans 16 amino acids. Trimming took 6 bases from V and 7 from J; bases not matched to a gene: 10. Germline V gene data show CDR1 as MNHNS and CDR2 as SASEGT. DNA for the CDR3: TGTGCCAGCAGCCCACTACAGGGGGCAGGGAATTCACCCCTCCACTTT. This gives the protein CASSPLQGAGNSPLHF.

The rearrangement uses TRBV20-1 and TRBJ2-1, with 7 bases matching TRBD2. This CDR3 contains 16 residues. Germline CDR1 DFQATT, CDR2 SNEGSKA (reference sequence). Trimming took 6 bases from V and 7 from J; bases not matched to a gene: 18. This chain's CDR3 is CSAKSTSALKWNEQFF. CDR3 DNA: TGCAGTGCCAAAAGCACTAGCGCCCTGAAGTGGAATGAGCAGTTCTTC.

This chain joins TRBV7-9 and TRBJ1-5; D remains ambiguous. V gave up 1 base and J gave up 9 bases, with 7 bases separating them. CDR3 length: 12 amino acids. Germline assignment: CDR1 SEHNR and CDR2 FQNEAQ (reference sequence). CDR3 amino acids: CASSLEGWPQHF. CDR3 in DNA: TGTGCCAGCAGCTTAGAAGGGTGGCCCCAGCATTTT.

Note on this clonotype: The germline gene is not matched at one end of the junction; a read error may be the cause. The chain is built from TRBV20-1 and TRBJ1-5; maybe TRBD1 (5 bases). This CDR3 has 15 amino acids. CDR1 DFQATT and CDR2 SNEGSKA come from the germline V gene (reference sequence). The CDR3 region is CGAREGSKGHQPQHF. CDR3 bases: TGCGGTGCTAGAGAGGGGTCTAAGGGGCATCAGCCCCAGCATTTT.

This chain connects TRBV20-1 to TRBJ1-5; perhaps TRBD1 as D (5 bases). The CDR3 has 15 amino acids. Germline loops: CDR1 DFQATT, CDR2 SNEGSKA (reference sequence). The ends were cut back, 6 bases at V and 0 bases at J, with 15 bases in the middle. CDR3 bases: TGCAGTGCCTTAAGGGACGGTAATAGCAATCAGCCCCAGCATTTT. Protein product: CSALRDGNSNQPQHF.

This clonotype was detected only a few times. The CDR3 DNA follows: TGTGCCAGCAGCTATTCGGGACAGGGTGCGGATACGCAGTATTTT. Translating gives CASSYSGQGADTQYF. The rearrangement links TRBV7-2 to TRBJ2-3; TRBD1 matches at 9 bases. The V segment lost 4 bases and the J segment 6 bases; nucleotides outside the gene matches: 8. The CDR3 contains 15 residues. CDR1 and CDR2 (germline): SGHTA, FQGNSA.

This chain joins TRBV6-2 or TRBV6-3 and TRBJ2-3; the D gene could be TRBD1 or TRBD2 (5 bases each). V dropped 4 bases and J dropped 4 bases, with 12 bases sitting between them. CDR3 length: 14 amino acids. Germline V lookup: CDR1 MNHEY, CDR2 SVGEGT. For the CDR3, the DNA is TGTGCCAGCAGTTGGGGTGTGGGGGCAGATACGCAGTATTTT. Translated, it gives CASSWGVGADTQYF.

This clonotype came up a few times. The chain joins TRBV7-2 to TRBJ1-2; no definite D call. V was clipped by 4 bases and J by 5 bases, with 8 bases between them. In germline, CDR1 is SGHTA, CDR2 FQGNSA. CDR3 length equals 12 residues. Written as DNA, the CDR3 is TGTGCCAGCAGCTACGGACGGTATGGCTACACCTTC. Its translation: CASSYGRYGYTF.

This chain uses TRBV11-2 with TRBJ2-5, with D perhaps being TRBD1 or TRBD2 (6 bases each). CDR1 is SGHAT and CDR2 is FQNNGV in the germline V gene. V lost 1 base and J 4 bases, leaving 16 bases between the germline ends. The length of the CDR3 is 16 residues. CDR3 bases: TGTGCCAGCAGCTTAGGTCCGGGGGCCTCGCGAGAGACCCAGTACTTC. It translates to CASSLGPGASRETQYF. Full variable domain (missing parts from reference TRBV11-2 and TRBJ2-5): EAGVAQSPRYKIIEKRQSVAFWCNPISGHATLYWYQQILGQGPKLLIQFQNNGVVDDSQLPKDRFSAERLKGVDSTLKIQPAKLEDSAVYLCASSLGPGASRETQYFGPGTRLLVL.

This clonotype appeared a few times. V and J are TRBV6-5 and TRBJ1-1, with D uncertain. V was pared by 0 bases and J by 4 bases, with 12 bases between. From germline, CDR1 is MNHEY and CDR2 SVGAGI. There are 15 residues in the CDR3. For the CDR3, the DNA is TGTGCCAGCAGTTACTCCTGGGGTTTGGCCACTGAAGCTTTCTTT. It codes for CASSYSWGLATEAFF.

This clonotype has a handful of counts. This sequence joins TRBV15 and TRBJ1-2, with TRBD1 matching 7 bases. Germline CDR1 is LNHNV and CDR2 is YYDKDF (reference sequence). The CDR3 runs to 17 residues. J lost 8 bases, V lost 3 bases, and 18 bases had no gene match. This CDR3 reads CATSRRDSPIPARGYTF. CDR3 bases: TGTGCCACCAGCAGGAGGGACAGCCCGATTCCAGCACGGGGCTACACCTTC. The full variable domain, with the rest looked up from reference TRBV15 and TRBJ1-2, is DAMVIQNPRYQVTQFGKPVTLSCSQTLNHNVMYWYQQKSSQAPKLLFHYYDKDFNNEADTPDNFQSRRPNTSFCFLDIRSPGLGDTAMYLCATSRRDSPIPARGYTFGSGTRLTVV.

J is TRBJ2-7 and V is TRBV18, with TRBD2 matching over 7 bases. With 2 bases clipped from V and 6 bases from J, the junction kept 7 bases outside the gene matches. The CDR3 extends over 14 amino acids. Per germline, CDR1 KGHSH and CDR2 LQKENI. Here the CDR3 DNA reads TGTGCCAGCTCACCAGGGTGGGGGGGAAGCGAGCAGTACTTC. This encodes CASSPGWGGSEQYF.

This chain connects TRBV11-3 to TRBJ1-2; D possibly corresponds to TRBD1 (5 bases). Per germline, CDR1 SGHNT and CDR2 YENEEA. The CDR3 loop spans 16 amino acids. Deletions cut 0 bases from V and 4 bases from J, with 15 bases between. The CDR3 reads CASSLERGRGFYGYTF. DNA of the CDR3: TGTGCCAGCAGCTTAGAACGGGGACGGGGATTCTATGGCTACACCTTC.

This clonotype turned up a few times. The gene calls are TRBV27 and TRBJ2-3, with a possible D match to TRBD1 (5 bases). The CDR3 loop spans 14 amino acids. Germline CDR1 reads MNHEY; CDR2 reads SMNVEV (reference sequence). V lost 6 bases to trimming and J lost 6 bases, with 16 bases between them. The CDR3 reads CASRIAGRGDTQYF. DNA of the CDR3: TGTGCCAGCAGAATCGCCGGAAGGGGCGATACGCAGTATTTT.

This clonotype was seen more than once but under ten times. The chain combines TRBV20-1 with TRBJ2-3, with D hard to call. The germline V gene encodes CDR1 DFQATT and CDR2 SNEGSKA (reference sequence). Trimming took 3 bases from V and 0 from J, leaving 7 bases between them. The length of the CDR3 is 13 residues. The CDR3 protein is CSASATSTDTQYF. CDR3 coding DNA: TGCAGTGCTAGCGCAACTAGCACAGATACGCAGTATTTT.

The chain is built from TRBV5-4 and TRBJ1-2; no definite D call. The CDR3 runs 16 residues. With 4 bases removed from V and 0 bases from J, the gap between germline ends came to 16 bases. Germline V gene data show CDR1 as SGHNT and CDR2 as YYREEE (reference sequence). CDR3 DNA: TGTGCCAGCAGCGATATTAACAGCCCCGCTAACTATGGCTACACCTTC. This sequence encodes CASSDINSPANYGYTF. The whole variable domain, filled in from reference TRBV5-4 and TRBJ1-2, reads ETGVTQSPTHLIKTRGQQVTLRCSSQSGHNTVSWYQQALGQGPQFIFQYYREEENGRGNFPPRFSGLQFPNYSSELNVNALELDDSALYLCASSDINSPANYGYTFGSGTRLTVV.